This T cell receptor beta chain was recorded in a study of cytomegalovirus exposure and HLA in healthy donors. The PCR contained 60 Vbeta and 13 Jbeta primers. Produced via immunoSEQ multiplex PCR; TCRdb's table is partial and in-frame only. Of roughly 150,000 clones listed, around 78% are singletons. V gave up 3 bases and J gave up 5 bases; unmatched junction bases: 7. CDR1 and CDR2 (germline): SGHVS, FNYEAQ. The CDR3 contains 15 residues. This chain uses TRBV7-6 with TRBJ2-5, with 9 nucleotides matching TRBD1. Material for sequencing was PBMCs. The sequence came from a man in his forties in good health and CMV-seronegative. CDR3 DNA sequence: TGTGCCAGCAGCTTGTTTACAGGGGGCCTGGAGACCCAGTACTTC. It is translated as CASSLFTGGLETQYF.